A selection of T cell receptor beta chains follows, all from one sample in a study of regulatory and conventional T cells in RAG deficiency. TCRdb's copy holds only in-frame clones and misses some; the assay was immunoSEQ multiplex PCR. The sample shows 45,000 or so clones, about nine tenths of them seen only once. The sample also formed part of further work on regulatory T cells.

Sequencing was performed on CD4+ effector T cells sorted from blood. The source is a human donor in good health. The CDR3 runs from the conserved cysteine through the conserved F or W. Each record gives: clone size, V gene, D gene, J gene, CDR3 DNA, CDR3 protein. The D gene is left open where the match is weak. Only part of the rows carry a size: once, few, many, or a class if the clone is expanded.

clone_size: -; v_call: TRBV2; d_call: TRBD1; j_call: TRBJ2-2; cdr3_nt: TGTGCCAGCAGTGTAGACAGGGTAGGGACCGGGGAGCTGTTTTTT; cdr3_aa: CASSVDRVGTGELFF
clone_size: -; v_call: TRBV11-2; d_call: -; j_call: TRBJ2-7; cdr3_nt: TGTGCCAGCAGCTTAGCGAGGCACTCCTACGAGCAGTACTTC; cdr3_aa: CASSLARHSYEQYF
clone_size: -; v_call: TRBV12-1; d_call: -; j_call: TRBJ2-4; cdr3_nt: TGTGCCAGCAGCTTTGTGGCTTATCGCCCTAGCGGGAGTAAGGAGGCCAAAAACATTCAGTACTTC; cdr3_aa: CASSFVAYRPSGSKEAKNIQYF
clone_size: -; v_call: TRBV6-5; d_call: -; j_call: TRBJ2-7; cdr3_nt: TGTGCCAGCAGTCCCCGGACTGGGGGGCTCGAGCAGTACTTC; cdr3_aa: CASSPRTGGLEQYF
clone_size: -; v_call: TRBV25-1; d_call: TRBD2; j_call: TRBJ2-5; cdr3_nt: TGTGCCAGCAGTGAAGGTAGCGGGGTTCGGGAGACCCAGTACTTC; cdr3_aa: CASSEGSGVRETQYF
clone_size: -; v_call: TRBV19; d_call: -; j_call: TRBJ2-3; cdr3_nt: TGTGCCAGTAGTAATAGGCCCCGGGCAGCAGATACGCAGTATTTT; cdr3_aa: CASSNRPRAADTQYF
clone_size: -; v_call: TRBV7-7; d_call: -; j_call: TRBJ2-2; cdr3_nt: TGTGCTAGCAGCTGGTCCTCGGGGACCGGGGAGCTGTTTTTT; cdr3_aa: CASSWSSGTGELFF
clone_size: -; v_call: TRBV7-9; d_call: TRBD1; j_call: TRBJ2-3; cdr3_nt: TGTGCCAGCAGCTTAGGTTTACAGGGGGCAACAGATACGCAGTATTTT; cdr3_aa: CASSLGLQGATDTQYF
clone_size: -; v_call: TRBV13; d_call: -; j_call: TRBJ1-1; cdr3_nt: TGTGCCAGCAGCTTATCGGGTGGGGGGGCTGAAGCTTTCTTT; cdr3_aa: CASSLSGGGAEAFF
clone_size: -; v_call: TRBV7-3; d_call: -; j_call: TRBJ2-2; cdr3_nt: TGTGCCAGCAGCATAACACCCCGGGACACCGGGGAGCTGTTTTTT; cdr3_aa: CASSITPRDTGELFF
clone_size: -; v_call: TRBV29-1; d_call: -; j_call: TRBJ2-1; cdr3_nt: TGCAGCGTTGAAACGGGGGCCGGGTACAATGAGCAGTTCTTC; cdr3_aa: CSVETGAGYNEQFF
clone_size: -; v_call: TRBV6-5; d_call: -; j_call: TRBJ1-1; cdr3_nt: TGTGCCAGCAGTTACAGCCTAAACACTGAAGCTTTCTTT; cdr3_aa: CASSYSLNTEAFF
clone_size: -; v_call: TRBV4-2; d_call: TRBD1; j_call: TRBJ2-7; cdr3_nt: TGTGCCAGCAGCCCGGGACAGCCAAGGGAGCAGTACTTC; cdr3_aa: CASSPGQPREQYF
clone_size: once; v_call: TRBV15; d_call: -; j_call: TRBJ2-1; cdr3_nt: TGTGCCACCAGCAGAGAGCGGAGGAGCTCCTACAATGAGCAGTTCTTC; cdr3_aa: CATSRERRSSYNEQFF
clone_size: -; v_call: TRBV13; d_call: TRBD1; j_call: TRBJ2-3; cdr3_nt: TGTGCCAGCAGCTTGTTGGGACAGGGAACAGATACGCAGTATTTT; cdr3_aa: CASSLLGQGTDTQYF
clone_size: -; v_call: TRBV6-1; d_call: -; j_call: TRBJ2-3; cdr3_nt: TGTGCCAGCAGTGACTCAGATACGCAGTATTTT; cdr3_aa: CASSDSDTQYF
clone_size: -; v_call: TRBV7-9; d_call: TRBD2; j_call: TRBJ2-3; cdr3_nt: TGTGCCAGCAGCCCCCGGTCAGTACTAGCGGGGGGGACAGATACGCAGTATTTT; cdr3_aa: CASSPRSVLAGGTDTQYF
clone_size: -; v_call: TRBV6-5; d_call: -; j_call: TRBJ1-2; cdr3_nt: TGTGCCAGCAGCCCAGACAGGAGACCAACTTATGGCTACACCTTC; cdr3_aa: CASSPDRRPTYGYTF
clone_size: -; v_call: TRBV6-1; d_call: -; j_call: TRBJ1-3; cdr3_nt: TGTGCCAGCACTCTACAGGAAGGCACTGGAAACACCATATATTTT; cdr3_aa: CASTLQEGTGNTIYF
clone_size: -; v_call: TRBV9; d_call: TRBD2; j_call: TRBJ2-1; cdr3_nt: TGTGCCAGCAGCGTAGAGACTAGCGGGTCCTACAATGAGCAGTTCTTC; cdr3_aa: CASSVETSGSYNEQFF
clone_size: -; v_call: TRBV7-2; d_call: TRBD2; j_call: TRBJ2-3; cdr3_nt: TGTGCCAGCAGCTTAGCCGGGACTAGCGGGAGCACAGATACGCAGTATTTT; cdr3_aa: CASSLAGTSGSTDTQYF
clone_size: once; v_call: TRBV6-6; d_call: TRBD1; j_call: TRBJ1-2; cdr3_nt: TGTGCCAGCAGACCAGACAGGGGCTATGGCTACACCTTC; cdr3_aa: CASRPDRGYGYTF
clone_size: -; v_call: TRBV6-6; d_call: -; j_call: TRBJ1-2; cdr3_nt: TGTGCCGTCCGGGACGGAAACTATGGCTACACCTTC; cdr3_aa: CAVRDGNYGYTF
clone_size: once; v_call: TRBV19; d_call: TRBD1; j_call: TRBJ2-1; cdr3_nt: TGTGCCAGTAGTAAAGGACAGGGCAATGAGCAGTTCTTC; cdr3_aa: CASSKGQGNEQFF
clone_size: -; v_call: TRBV6-1; d_call: TRBD1; j_call: TRBJ2-5; cdr3_nt: TGTGCCAGCAGACAGGGGCCGTCCCCGTACTTC; cdr3_aa: CASRQGPSPYF
clone_size: once; v_call: TRBV28; d_call: TRBD2; j_call: TRBJ2-3; cdr3_nt: TGTGCCAGCAGGCCGACTAGCGGGGGGCGAGATACGCAGTATTTT; cdr3_aa: CASRPTSGGRDTQYF
clone_size: -; v_call: TRBV9; d_call: -; j_call: TRBJ1-1; cdr3_nt: TGTGCCAGCAGCCCCCCCTCGAACACTGAAGCTTTCTTT; cdr3_aa: CASSPPSNTEAFF
clone_size: -; v_call: TRBV5-6; d_call: -; j_call: TRBJ2-3; cdr3_nt: TGTGCCAGCAGCTCATGGGATACGCAGTATTTT; cdr3_aa: CASSSWDTQYF
clone_size: -; v_call: TRBV2; d_call: -; j_call: TRBJ1-5; cdr3_nt: TGTGCCAGCAGCCGCCGAGTTGATCAGCCCCAGCATTTT; cdr3_aa: CASSRRVDQPQHF
clone_size: -; v_call: TRBV6-6; d_call: -; j_call: TRBJ1-2; cdr3_nt: TGTGCCAGCGGAGCCGGACAACCCTATGGCTACACCTTC; cdr3_aa: CASGAGQPYGYTF
clone_size: -; v_call: TRBV18; d_call: TRBD1; j_call: TRBJ2-7; cdr3_nt: TGTGCCAGCTCACCGGCAGGGGGCTCCTACGAGCAGTACTTC; cdr3_aa: CASSPAGGSYEQYF
clone_size: -; v_call: TRBV7-9; d_call: -; j_call: TRBJ1-4; cdr3_nt: TGTGCCAGCAGCTTTTCAGGGGATGGTGAAAAACTGTTTTTT; cdr3_aa: CASSFSGDGEKLFF
clone_size: few; v_call: TRBV6-5; d_call: TRBD1; j_call: TRBJ2-7; cdr3_nt: TGTGCCAGCAGTTACTCCTGGACAGGGTCTGGCGAGCAGTACTTC; cdr3_aa: CASSYSWTGSGEQYF
clone_size: -; v_call: TRBV19; d_call: -; j_call: TRBJ2-3; cdr3_nt: TGTGCCAGTAGTATAAGGCTCAGAGACACAGATACGCAGTATTTT; cdr3_aa: CASSIRLRDTDTQYF
clone_size: -; v_call: TRBV11-2; d_call: TRBD1; j_call: TRBJ2-1; cdr3_nt: TGTGCCAGCAGCTACCGACAGGGCAATGAGCAGTTCTTC; cdr3_aa: CASSYRQGNEQFF
clone_size: few; v_call: TRBV4-1; d_call: TRBD1; j_call: TRBJ1-3; cdr3_nt: TGCGCCAGCAGCCCGGGACAGGCTGTGAACACCATATATTTT; cdr3_aa: CASSPGQAVNTIYF
clone_size: -; v_call: TRBV5-1; d_call: -; j_call: TRBJ2-2; cdr3_nt: TGCGCCAGCAGCTTGCAGGGGACGGGCACCGGGGAGCTGTTTTTT; cdr3_aa: CASSLQGTGTGELFF
clone_size: -; v_call: TRBV28; d_call: -; j_call: TRBJ2-1; cdr3_nt: TGTGCCAGCAACCAGAGGGGGGTGGCGGGCTCCTACAATGAGCAGTTCTTC; cdr3_aa: CASNQRGVAGSYNEQFF
clone_size: -; v_call: TRBV5-1; d_call: TRBD1; j_call: TRBJ1-4; cdr3_nt: TGCGCCAGCAGCGGGACAGGGGACGATGAAAAACTGTTTTTT; cdr3_aa: CASSGTGDDEKLFF
clone_size: -; v_call: TRBV30; d_call: -; j_call: TRBJ1-2; cdr3_nt: TGTGCCTGGAACGTGAACTATGGCTACACCTTC; cdr3_aa: CAWNVNYGYTF
clone_size: -; v_call: TRBV11-3; d_call: -; j_call: TRBJ2-1; cdr3_nt: TGTGCCAGCAGCTTAGACGGGCTAGCTGGCAATGAGCAGTTCTTC; cdr3_aa: CASSLDGLAGNEQFF
clone_size: -; v_call: TRBV18; d_call: -; j_call: TRBJ2-2; cdr3_nt: TGTGCCAGCTCACCTTTCGAGGGGGAGCTGTTTTTT; cdr3_aa: CASSPFEGELFF
clone_size: -; v_call: TRBV6-1; d_call: -; j_call: TRBJ1-3; cdr3_nt: TGTGCCAGCACCCCGGGTTCTGGAAACACCATATATTTT; cdr3_aa: CASTPGSGNTIYF
clone_size: once; v_call: TRBV6-6; d_call: -; j_call: TRBJ1-5; cdr3_nt: TGTGCCAGCAGTTACACGGACGGTCATCAGCCCCAGCATTTT; cdr3_aa: CASSYTDGHQPQHF
clone_size: -; v_call: TRBV30; d_call: TRBD1; j_call: TRBJ1-4; cdr3_nt: TGTGCCTGGAGAGGGACAGCCCGCCATGAAAAACTGTTTTTT; cdr3_aa: CAWRGTARHEKLFF
clone_size: -; v_call: TRBV10-3; d_call: -; j_call: TRBJ1-1; cdr3_nt: TGTGCCATCAGTGAGTCCCCAGGGGAGGCTTTCTTT; cdr3_aa: CAISESPGEAFF
clone_size: -; v_call: TRBV28; d_call: -; j_call: TRBJ2-1; cdr3_nt: TGTGCCAGCATTTCCGGACTCTACAATGAGCAGTTCTTC; cdr3_aa: CASISGLYNEQFF
clone_size: -; v_call: TRBV5-1; d_call: -; j_call: TRBJ2-5; cdr3_nt: TGCGCCAGCCGACAGAGTTTGGCTGCAGGGGAGACCCAGTACTTC; cdr3_aa: CASRQSLAAGETQYF